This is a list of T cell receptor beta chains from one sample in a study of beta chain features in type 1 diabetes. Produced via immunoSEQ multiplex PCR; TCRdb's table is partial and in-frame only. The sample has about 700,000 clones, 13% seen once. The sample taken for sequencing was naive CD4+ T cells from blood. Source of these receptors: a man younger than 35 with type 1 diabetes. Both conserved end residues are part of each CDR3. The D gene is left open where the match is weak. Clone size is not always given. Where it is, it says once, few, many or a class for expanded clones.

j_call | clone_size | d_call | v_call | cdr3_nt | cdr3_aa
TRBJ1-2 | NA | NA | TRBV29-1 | TGCAGCCTGGGGGGGGCGAACCTCGAGGGCTACATCTTC | CSLGGANLEGYIF
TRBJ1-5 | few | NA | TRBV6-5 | TGTGCCAGCAGTCCTAAAATTATTTCTAATCAGCCCCAGCATTTT | CASSPKIISNQPQHF
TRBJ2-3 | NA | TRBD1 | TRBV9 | TGTGCCAGCAGCTCCGAGCCCGGGACAGGGCGGTATTTT | CASSSEPGTGRYF
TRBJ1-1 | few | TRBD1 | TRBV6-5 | TGTGCCAGCAGTCTCAGGGGGTTCACTGAAGCTTTCTTT | CASSLRGFTEAFF
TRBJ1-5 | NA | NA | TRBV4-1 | TGCGCCAGCAGCCAAGATCAGGCCAGCACCAATCAGCCCCAGCATTTT | CASSQDQASTNQPQHF
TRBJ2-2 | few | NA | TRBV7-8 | TGTGCCAGCAGCCCCCATGGGGGCGGGGAGCTGTTTTTT | CASSPHGGGELFF
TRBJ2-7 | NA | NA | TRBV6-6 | TGTGCCAGCAGGGAGGCGAGCCTCTCCTACGAGCAGTACTTC | CASREASLSYEQYF
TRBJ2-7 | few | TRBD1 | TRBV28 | TGTGCCAGCAGTCCCACGGACAGGGGGACCTACGAGCAGTACTTC | CASSPTDRGTYEQYF
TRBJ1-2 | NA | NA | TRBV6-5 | TGTGCCAGCAGTTCTAGGGCAGAAGGCTACACCTTC | CASSSRAEGYTF
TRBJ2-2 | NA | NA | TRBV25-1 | TGTGCCAGCAGTGAATCGGGTACGGGAACCGGGGAGCTGTTTTTT | CASSESGTGTGELFF
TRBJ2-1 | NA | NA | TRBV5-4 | TGTGCCAGCAGCCGGGACACACACAATGAGCAGTTCTTC | CASSRDTHNEQFF
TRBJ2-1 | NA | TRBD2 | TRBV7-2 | TGTGCCAGCCTTAGCGGGGGGGTATACAATGAGCAGTTCTTC | CASLSGGVYNEQFF
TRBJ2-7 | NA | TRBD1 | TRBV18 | TGTGCCAGCTCACAGGGGGCAACCACAGGGACCGAGCAGTACTTC | CASSQGATTGTEQYF
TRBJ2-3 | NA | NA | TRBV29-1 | TGCAGCGGGGGGACTCGTACGCAGTATTTT | CSGGTRTQYF
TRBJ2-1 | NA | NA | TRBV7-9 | TGTGCCAGCAGCCCCACATGGGGGCCCCTCTCCTACAATGAGCAGTTCTTC | CASSPTWGPLSYNEQFF
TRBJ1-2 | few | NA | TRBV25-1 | TGTGCTACCGGGACGGCCTATGGCTACACCTTC | CATGTAYGYTF
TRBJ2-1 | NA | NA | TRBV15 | TGTGCCACCAGCAGAGATCTGCTAGTGGTCAATGAGCAGTTCTTC | CATSRDLLVVNEQFF
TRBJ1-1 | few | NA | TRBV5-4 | TGTGCCAGCAGCTTGGCCGGGGCGGGGAACACTGAAGCTTTCTTT | CASSLAGAGNTEAFF
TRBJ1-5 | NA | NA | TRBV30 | TGTGCCTGGAGTGTACCCCAGACCCTTAGCAATCAGCCCCAGCATTTT | CAWSVPQTLSNQPQHF
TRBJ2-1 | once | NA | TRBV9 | TGTGCCAGCAGCGTAAGCGGCCCCTCCTACAATGAGCAGTTCTTC | CASSVSGPSYNEQFF
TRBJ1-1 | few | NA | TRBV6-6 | TGTGCCAGCAGTTACGCAGGGGAGACTGAAGCTTTCTTT | CASSYAGETEAFF
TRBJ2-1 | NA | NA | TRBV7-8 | TGTGCCAGCAGCTTAGTCGGGTTGGGCTACAACAATGAGCAGTTCTTC | CASSLVGLGYNNEQFF